This T cell receptor (beta chain) was documented in a study of preoperative IRX-2 immunotherapy in early breast cancer. Produced via immunoSEQ multiplex PCR; TCRdb's table is partial and in-frame only. Of 90,000 to 100,000 clones in the sample, about nine tenths were seen once. Treatment of the sample: preoperative locoregional IRX-2 cytokine immunotherapy. Preoperative locoregional IRX-2 cytokine immunotherapy was tested in the phase Ib source study. Trimming removed 4 bases from V and 0 bases from J, with 6 bases in between. The CDR3 runs 12 residues. The V gene's germline CDR1 is GTSNPN and CDR2 SVGIG (reference sequence).

The receptor was isolated from a human donor with breast cancer. The genes are TRBV30 and TRBJ1-2; D gene uncertain. The sequencing here drew on tumor tissue, taken after IRX-2 immunotherapy. In nucleotides, the CDR3 is TGTGCCTGGACCAAGGCTAACTATGGCTACACCTTC. Encoded protein: CAWTKANYGYTF.